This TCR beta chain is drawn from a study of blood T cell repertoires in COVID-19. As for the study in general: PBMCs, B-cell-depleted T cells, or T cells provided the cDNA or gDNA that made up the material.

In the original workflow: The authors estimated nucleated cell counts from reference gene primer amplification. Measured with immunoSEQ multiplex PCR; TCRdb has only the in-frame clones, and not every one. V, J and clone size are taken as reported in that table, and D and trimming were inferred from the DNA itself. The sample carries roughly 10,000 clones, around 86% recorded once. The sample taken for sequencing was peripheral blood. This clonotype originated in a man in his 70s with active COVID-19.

CDR3 sequence (DNA): TGTGCCAGTAGTATTTTCGGCAGGATCATAGGTTATGGCTACACCTTC. It yields the protein CASSIFGRIIGYGYTF. The rearrangement links TRBV19 to TRBJ1-2; D gene ambiguous. There are 16 residues in the CDR3. Trimming took 3 bases from V and 5 from J, leaving 19 bases between them. Germline values: CDR1 LNHDA, CDR2 SQIVND (reference sequence).